The 14 T cell receptor beta chains in this list originate from one sample, sequenced in a study of T-cell reconstitution after alpha-beta-depleted transplantation in children. Library preparation (for TCRbeta) was performed with unique molecular identifiers. TCRdb analysed the PCR reads with MiXCR anew, one entry per CDR3 protein. In the table there are about 400,000 distinct CDR3 sequences, about a fifth of which are singletons. The material sequenced was PBMCs from the stem cell graft donor, taken from the stem cell graft. These receptors all stem from a human donor who donated a stem cell graft to a child with acute myeloid leukemia.

There are a few counts of this clonotype. This chain connects TRBV4-1 to TRBJ2-3; 8 bases are shared with TRBD2. The length of the CDR3 is 17 residues. The germline CDR1 and CDR2 sequences are MGHRA and YSYEKL. Losses at the gene ends were 3 bases for V and 6 bases for J; bases not matched to a gene: 14. The CDR3 loop is CASSQLAGTRDMDTQYF. CDR3 bases: TGCGCCAGCAGCCAGCTTGCCGGGACTAGGGATATGGATACGCAGTATTTT.

This chain uses TRBV6-1 with TRBJ2-5, with TRBD2 as a possible D gene (7 bases). The CDR3 totals 15 residues. V was trimmed by 2 bases and J by 5 bases, leaving 15 bases between them. Germline V lookup: CDR1 MNHNS, CDR2 SASEGT. The CDR3 spells CASSEMGGGPETQYF. The CDR3 DNA reads as TGTGCCAGCAGTGAAATGGGAGGGGGGCCCGAGACCCAGTACTTC.

The chain employs TRBV4-2 and TRBJ2-5; no clear D gene. Germline lookup yields CDR1 LGHNA and CDR2 YNFKEQ. This CDR3 spans 14 amino acids. Trimming left V 0 bases short and J 2 bases short, with 7 bases between. Written as DNA, the CDR3 is TGTGCCAGCAGCCAAGACGGCCAGCAAGAGACCCAGTACTTC. It yields the protein CASSQDGQQETQYF.

There are a few counts of this clonotype. The chain couples TRBV20-1 to TRBJ2-1; D not certain. This CDR3 region has 14 residues. Germline-derived CDR1 and CDR2 are DFQATT and SNEGSKA (reference sequence). The V end was cut by 6 bases, the J end by 4 bases, with 16 bases between. The CDR3 here is CSAMGSTPYNEQFF. DNA for the CDR3: TGCAGTGCCATGGGGTCTACTCCTTACAATGAGCAGTTCTTC.

This clonotype was picked up a small number of times. J is TRBJ2-1 and V is TRBV7-9; TRBD1 aligns across 10 bases. With V trimmed by 10 bases and J by 10 bases, 22 bases remained unmatched. The germline V gene encodes CDR1 SEHNR and CDR2 FQNEAQ (reference sequence). This CDR3 is 17 amino acids long. The CDR3 DNA reads TGTGCCACCCACGATGATCCGCGACAGGGGGCCGCGGGCGAGCAGTTCTTC. It translates to CATHDDPRQGAAGEQFF. The whole variable domain, filled in from reference TRBV7-9 and TRBJ2-1, reads DTGVSQNPRHKITKRGQNVTFRCDPISEHNRLYWYRQTLGQGPEFLTYFQNEAQLEKSRLLSDRFSAERPKGSFSTLEIQRTEQGDSAMYLCATHDDPRQGAAGEQFFGPGTRLTVL.

This clonotype was recorded many times. V usage is TRBV9 and J usage is TRBJ1-2; D call uncertain. The V gene's germline CDR1 is SGDLS and CDR2 YYNGEE. The CDR3 sequence is 13 residues long. The V gene lost 0 bases and the J gene lost 5 bases, with 8 bases spanning the gap. The CDR3 bases are TGTGCCAGCAGCGTAGCTACGAGATATGGCTACACCTTC. Protein product: CASSVATRYGYTF.

The chain employs TRBV7-2 and TRBJ2-7, with 11 positions matching TRBD2. CDR1 SGHTA and CDR2 FQGNSA come from the germline V gene. This CDR3 spans 15 amino acids. V lost 3 bases to trimming and J lost 4 bases; unmatched junction nucleotides: 5. DNA for the CDR3: TGTGCCAGCAGCTTGACTAGCGGGAATTTTTACGAGCAGTACTTC. This codes for CASSLTSGNFYEQYF.

The chain combines TRBV27 with TRBJ2-1, with 11 bases identical to TRBD2. Germline V gene lookup returns CDR1 MNHEY and CDR2 SMNVEV (reference sequence). Germline trimming cut 7 bases from V and 7 bases from J; bases unmatched to any gene: 15. The CDR3 extends over 17 amino acids. CDR3 nucleotides: TGTGCCAGCACCCGGTGGCTAGCGGGAGGTGTAGGAAATGAGCAGTTCTTC. Protein: CASTRWLAGGVGNEQFF.

There are a few counts of this clonotype. The chain carries TRBV6-1 and TRBJ2-5, with D possibly TRBD2 on 6 matching bases. V lost 7 bases, J lost 3 bases, and 21 bases lay in between. The CDR3 has 16 residues. CDR1 MNHNS and CDR2 SASEGT come from the germline V gene. Written as DNA, the CDR3 is TGTGCCAGCACCGAAGGGTTAGCGGAGATAAAAGAGACCCAGTACTTC. It codes for CASTEGLAEIKETQYF.

The V and J genes are TRBV12-3 or TRBV12-4 and TRBJ2-6; TRBD1 is a possible D gene (7 bases). Between the trimmed V and J ends, which lost 5 bases and 4 bases, there was a span of 12 bases. CDR3 length: 15 amino acids. CDR3 loop: CASSGRGAGANVLTF. The CDR3 bases are TGTGCCAGCAGTGGCAGGGGGGCCGGGGCCAACGTCCTGACTTTC.

The chain carries TRBV28 and TRBJ2-7; D gene uncertain. The CDR3 totals 14 residues. Per the germline V gene, CDR1 is MDHEN and CDR2 is SYDVKM. V lost 7 bases, J lost 4 bases, and 17 bases lay in between. The CDR3 region has the DNA TGTGCCAGCAAACCGGGTCTCTTAAAATACGAGCAGTACTTC. Translation: CASKPGLLKYEQYF.

This clonotype was seen a few times. The genes are TRBV7-8 and TRBJ2-3, with 10 bases fitting TRBD2. Germline V gene data show CDR1 as SGHVS and CDR2 as FQNEAQ. Germline trimming cut 5 bases from V and 0 bases from J; bases unmatched to any gene: 11. The CDR3 totals 18 residues. The CDR3 spells CASSPWLSTSGSTDTQYF. The CDR3 nucleotides are TGTGCCAGCAGCCCGTGGTTGTCGACTAGCGGGAGCACAGATACGCAGTATTTT.

This clonotype has a handful of counts. The rearrangement uses TRBV20-1 and TRBJ1-6, with TRBD1 matching 7 bases. V lost 5 bases and J lost 5; bases outside the gene matches: 6. The germline V gene encodes CDR1 DFQATT and CDR2 SNEGSKA (reference sequence). The CDR3 covers 14 residues. The CDR3 sequence is CSARQGLDNSPLHF. The DNA for the CDR3 is TGCAGTGCTCGACAGGGCCTAGATAATTCACCCCTCCACTTT.

The chain uses TRBV24-1 and TRBJ2-5, with D perhaps given as TRBD1 or TRBD2 (5 bases each). The germline V and J ends were trimmed by 1 base and 5 bases, with 7 bases remaining between them. The CDR3 is 13 residues long. The germline V gene encodes CDR1 KGHDR and CDR2 SFDVKD. CDR3 sequence reads: CATSDFEGETQYF. DNA for the CDR3: TGTGCCACCAGTGATTTCGAGGGGGAGACCCAGTACTTC.